These 18 T cell receptor beta chains were sequenced from one sample in a study of blood T cell repertoires in COVID-19. Sequencing used immunoSEQ multiplex PCR; TCRdb keeps in-frame clones, though not all of them. The sample carries roughly 250,000 clones, approximately 87% recorded once. The sample consisted of peripheral blood. Every receptor here comes from a woman aged 25 to 45 with COVID-19, enrolled during active disease.

V usage is TRBV7-9 and J usage is TRBJ2-5; TRBD2 matches at 7 bases. Germline assignment: CDR1 SEHNR and CDR2 FQNEAQ (reference sequence). The CDR3 runs 14 residues. J was trimmed by 5 bases and V by 2 bases; bases with no gene match: 5. In DNA form, the CDR3 reads TGTGCCAGCAGCTTACTGACGCGGGGGGAGACCCAGTACTTC. Translating gives CASSLLTRGETQYF.

The chain uses TRBV7-2 and TRBJ2-5; 8 nucleotides match TRBD2. The germline V gene has CDR1 SGHTA and CDR2 FQGNSA. V lost 5 bases, J lost 1 base, and 6 bases stayed unmatched. The CDR3 runs 15 residues. The CDR3 bases are TGTGCCAGCAGCGTCCGGGGGGGGACCCAAGAGACCCAGTACTTC. It yields the protein CASSVRGGTQETQYF.

This clone was found a few times. This chain links TRBV19 with TRBJ2-2, with D maybe TRBD2 (7 bases). Trimming took 7 bases from V and 4 from J, leaving 13 bases between them. CDR1 is LNHDA, CDR2 SQIVND, per germline (reference sequence). The CDR3 is 14 amino acids. The CDR3 coding sequence is TGTGCCAGTAAACAGGGAGGGGGCACCGGGGAGCTGTTTTTT. This gives the protein CASKQGGGTGELFF.

This sequence joins TRBV29-1 and TRBJ1-2, with unresolved D. CDR1 and CDR2 (germline): SQVTM, ANQGSEA. This CDR3 region has 11 residues. The V end lost 3 bases, the J end lost 7 bases, and 9 bases lay between the germline ends. CDR3 sequence: CSVDGRGGYTF. The CDR3 DNA is TGCAGCGTTGATGGGCGGGGTGGCTACACCTTC.

Notes on this clone: Since a much larger clone is just one base distant, this may be a read error. The same CDR3 can be traced to other DNA sequences in this sample. The chain links TRBV27 to TRBJ2-5, with TRBD2 matching over 13 bases. This CDR3 has 16 amino acids. V lost 0 bases, J lost 3 bases, and 1 base stayed unmatched. The germline V gene encodes CDR1 MNHEY and CDR2 SMNVEV (reference sequence). This chain's CDR3 is CASSLSTSGGEETQYF. The CDR3 nucleotides read TGTGCCAGCAGTTTATCAACTAGCGGGGGGGAAGAGACCCAGTACTTC.

V gene TRBV27 combines with J gene TRBJ2-5, with D perhaps TRBD1 (8 bases). CDR1 is MNHEY and CDR2 is SMNVEV in the germline V gene (reference sequence). The V end was cut by 8 bases, the J end by 7 bases, with 23 bases between. This CDR3 region has 15 residues. The CDR3, as DNA: TGTGCCAGCCCCCACTTAGACAGGGGAGGGGTGACCCAGTACTTC. It yields the protein CASPHLDRGGVTQYF.

V is TRBV6-4 and J is TRBJ2-5; D ambiguous. The CDR3 loop spans 14 amino acids. Deletions cut 2 bases from V and 2 bases from J, with 9 bases between. Germline-derived CDR1 and CDR2 are MRHNA and SNTAGT. CDR3 loop: CASSDLIEQETQYF. The CDR3 DNA sequence: TGTGCCAGCAGTGACCTGATAGAGCAAGAGACCCAGTACTTC.

The chain employs TRBV19 and TRBJ1-1; D may be TRBD1 (5 bases). Germline loops: CDR1 LNHDA, CDR2 SQIVND (reference sequence). The CDR3 is made up of 13 amino acids. The V gene lost 3 bases and the J gene lost 4 bases, with 9 bases spanning the gap. The CDR3 reads CASSIQGVTEAFF. The CDR3 nucleotides read TGTGCCAGTAGTATTCAAGGGGTCACTGAAGCTTTCTTT.

The gene calls are TRBV15 and TRBJ2-1; 7 bases align to TRBD2. This CDR3 contains 17 residues. Germline V gene lookup returns CDR1 LNHNV and CDR2 YYDKDF (reference sequence). Trimming cost V 1 base and J 4 bases; bases outside gene matches: 10. CDR3 in amino acids: CATSRVTPSGEYNEQFF. CDR3 nucleotides: TGTGCCACCAGCAGAGTGACCCCTAGCGGAGAGTACAATGAGCAGTTCTTC.

The V gene is TRBV5-6, the J gene TRBJ1-5; D is ambiguous. CDR1 is SGHDT, CDR2 YYEEEE, per germline. Trimming removed 2 bases from V and 4 bases from J, with 10 bases in between. The CDR3 covers 14 residues. The CDR3 reads CASSFMSLNQPQHF. DNA for the CDR3: TGTGCCAGCAGCTTTATGTCTCTTAATCAGCCCCAGCATTTT.

This sequence joins TRBV10-1 and TRBJ2-4; maybe TRBD2 (5 bases). V was trimmed by 0 bases and J by 3 bases, leaving 6 bases between them. Looked up from germline, CDR1 is WNHNN and CDR2 is SYGVQD (reference sequence). The CDR3 is 14 residues long. The CDR3 DNA follows: TGCGCCAGCAGTGAGTCGAGGGTCAAAAACATTCAGTACTTC. It yields the protein CASSESRVKNIQYF.

The gene calls are TRBV19 and TRBJ1-5; 7 positions agree with TRBD1. Germline lookup yields CDR1 LNHDA and CDR2 SQIVND (reference sequence). The J segment lost 3 bases and the V segment lost 4 bases, leaving 3 bases of the junction unmatched. The CDR3 extends over 14 amino acids. CDR3 coding DNA: TGTGCCAGTAGTACACAGGGGACCAATCAGCCCCAGCATTTT. Translating it yields CASSTQGTNQPQHF.

The rearrangement joins TRBV5-6 to TRBJ2-1; 12 bases match TRBD2. Looked up from germline, CDR1 is SGHDT and CDR2 is YYEEEE. This CDR3 spans 15 amino acids. Trimming at V came to 2 bases and at J to 4 bases, leaving 1 base not matched to a gene. This chain's CDR3 is CASSLLAGGYNEQFF. CDR3 DNA: TGTGCCAGCAGCTTACTAGCGGGGGGTTACAATGAGCAGTTCTTC.

The chain employs TRBV4-1 and TRBJ1-1, with 8 bases lining up with TRBD1. Germline values: CDR1 MGHRA, CDR2 YSYEKL. The CDR3 consists of 16 residues. V lost 1 base, J lost 7 bases, and 11 bases stayed unmatched. CDR3 sequence (DNA): TGCGCCAGCAGCCAAGGTCTCAACAGGGGGGATAGTGAAGCTTTCTTT. It yields the protein CASSQGLNRGDSEAFF.

The chain recombines TRBV2 with TRBJ2-1; weak D call: TRBD1 (5 bases). This CDR3 region has 16 residues. CDR1 is SNHLY and CDR2 is FYNNEI in the germline V gene. The V end lost 0 bases, the J end lost 8 bases, and 17 bases lay between the germline ends. The CDR3 DNA is TGTGCCAGCAGTGAAGCGAGAACAGGTCTAAGGGATGAGCAGTTCTTC. Residues: CASSEARTGLRDEQFF.

The chain uses TRBV7-9 and TRBJ2-3; D perhaps matches TRBD1 (6 bases). From germline, CDR1 is SEHNR and CDR2 FQNEAQ (reference sequence). V lost 4 bases to trimming and J lost 1 base, with 18 bases between them. The CDR3 runs to 17 residues. In DNA form, the CDR3 reads TGTGCCAGCAGCTCGATTCGAGCCTCAGGGGGCACAGATACGCAGTATTTT. It is translated as CASSSIRASGGTDTQYF.

V is TRBV5-1 and J is TRBJ1-1, with D perhaps matching TRBD1 (6 bases). With 1 base removed from V and 2 bases from J, the gap between germline ends came to 12 bases. Germline lookup yields CDR1 SGHRS and CDR2 YFSETQ. The CDR3 consists of 15 residues. CDR3 sequence (DNA): TGCGCCAGCAGCTTGTTTACAGGGTCAAACACTGAAGCTTTCTTT. Encoded protein: CASSLFTGSNTEAFF.

V gene TRBV5-1 combines with J gene TRBJ2-7; 10 positions match TRBD1. J lost 1 base, V lost 4 bases, and 5 bases had no gene match. Germline V gives CDR1 SGHRS, CDR2 YFSETQ. The CDR3 runs 15 residues. The CDR3: CASSADRGPSYEQYF. CDR3 nucleotide sequence: TGCGCCAGCAGCGCCGACAGGGGGCCTTCCTACGAGCAGTACTTC. The full variable domain, its missing parts supplied by reference TRBV5-1 and TRBJ2-7, is KAGVTQTPRYLIKTRGQQVTLSCSPISGHRSVSWYQQTPGQGLQFLFEYFSETQRNKGNFPGRFSGRQFSNSRSEMNVSTLELGDSALYLCASSADRGPSYEQYFGPGTRLTVT.